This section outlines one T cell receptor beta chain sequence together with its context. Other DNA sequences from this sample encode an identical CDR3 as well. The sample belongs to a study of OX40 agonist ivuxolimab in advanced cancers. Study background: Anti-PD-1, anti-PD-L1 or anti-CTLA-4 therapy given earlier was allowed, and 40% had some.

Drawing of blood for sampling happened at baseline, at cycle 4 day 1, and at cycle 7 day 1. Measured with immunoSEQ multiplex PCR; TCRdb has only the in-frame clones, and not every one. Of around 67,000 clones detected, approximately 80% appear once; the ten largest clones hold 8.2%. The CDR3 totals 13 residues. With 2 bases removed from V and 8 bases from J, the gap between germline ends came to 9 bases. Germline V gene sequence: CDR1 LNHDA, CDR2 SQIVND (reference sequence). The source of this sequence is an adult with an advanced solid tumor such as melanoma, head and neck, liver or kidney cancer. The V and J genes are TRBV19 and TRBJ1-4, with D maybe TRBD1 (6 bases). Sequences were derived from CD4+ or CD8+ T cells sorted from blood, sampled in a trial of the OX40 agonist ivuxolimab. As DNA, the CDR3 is TGTGCCAGTAGTATACGGGGGGCCGAAAAACTGTTTTTT. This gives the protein CASSIRGAEKLFF.